This T cell receptor (beta chain) was retrieved from a study of cytotoxic CD8 clonotypes in ibrutinib-treated CLL. Study details: Investigators reported roughly 24 partial and 2 complete responses; after median roughly 70 months, 14 patients remained remitted and roughly twelve progressed.

The study, taken as a whole, reports: At baseline, clonality was higher than in age-matched healthy donors and correlated with CD8+ counts. Public clonotypes were seen rarely and were contracted or stable on treatment.

Germline V lookup: CDR1 SNHLY, CDR2 FYNNEI. Trimming took off 6 bases at V and 2 bases at J, with 5 bases between the two ends. There are 11 residues in the CDR3. Notes on this clone: Its target is unknown.

Libraries were prepared by immunoSEQ multiplex PCR; TCRdb keeps only in-frame clonotypes and omits some of them. This table holds 75,000 to 80,000 clones, approximately 87% found once. This sample comprised PBMCs, obtained after 24 months of ibrutinib treatment. The V and J genes are TRBV2 and TRBJ2-7; D uncertain. The source of this sequence is a human donor with chronic lymphocytic leukemia. The CDR3 loop reads CASSLTYEQYF. CDR3 sequence (DNA): TGTGCCAGCAGCCTTACCTACGAGCAGTACTTC.